This TCR beta chain came from a study of read filtering for tumor transcriptome and immune sequencing (TCRdb year 2020). Concerning the study at large: The cohort was composed of roughly 16 male and some 13 female patients, with a mean age of about 68 years and an age range of roughly 45 to 80. Under revised international staging, about 8 patients fell into R-ISS I, more than 15 into R-ISS II and roughly 7 into R-ISS III. After DNase treatment, whole-transcriptome libraries were prepared using the TruSeq RNA Access Library Prep Kit. Per sample, about 4.05 to 11 million TCR-region mapped reads were obtained with IR-seq, compared with only about 80 to 1,400 with RNA-seq. The study compared TCR repertoires from targeted immune repertoire sequencing and bulk whole-transcriptome sequencing run on the same bone marrow samples. As a main aim, a read-filtering strategy for immune repertoire data was addressed, with the specific question being whether clonotypes supported by a single read should be removed.

Spanning cysteine to phenylalanine, the CDR3 consists of 15 amino acids. Of the read, only the CDR3 DNA is kept; its 45 bases are in frame from base 1. Per the germline V gene (reference sequence), MNHNY is the CDR1 and SVGAGI is the CDR2. Bone marrow was sampled from every patient at the time of active disease. Ficoll-Hypaque density gradient centrifugation was used to isolate the bone marrow mononuclear cells. Myeloma plasma cells were removed and CD138-negative cells were collected by negative selection after labeling with CD138 magnetic microbeads on a MACS separator. Flow cytometry on an Attune NxT with CD138 antibodies was used to check the purity of the isolated cells. TRIzol reagent was used to extract total RNA, which was then quantified with a NanoDrop spectrophotometer. For each patient, the CD138-negative bone marrow sample underwent paired RNA-seq and IR-seq. Overall study outcomes, separate from this receptor: Clonotypes were captured by IR-seq at much higher depth and more reliably than by RNA-seq, and smaller IR-seq throughput was sufficient for identification of most shared clonotypes. The correlation between IR-seq and RNA-seq shared clonotype proportions was increased by removal of single-read clonotypes. In IR-seq, roughly four fifths of clonotypes but 3% to 4.5% of total reads were represented by single-read clonotypes, whereas in RNA-seq, around 73% of clonotypes and about 46% of reads were represented by single-read clonotypes. The sorted CD138-negative fraction was not purified T cells but a mixed bone marrow immune population.

Concerning this clonotype itself: The antigen this receptor binds is unknown. Its ends do not fully match the called genes, so a read error is possible.

TCR libraries were constructed from approximately 360 ng RNA using the Immunoverse kit, and molecular barcoded adaptors covering alpha/delta and beta/gamma chains were employed. TCR library preparation used the same RNA that was used for transcriptome sequencing. Sequencing of TCR libraries was carried out on an Illumina HiSeq 4000 with 2 x 150 cycles. The original pipeline was this. With MiXCR, TCR reads were aligned to human V, D, J and C references and assembled into CDR3 clonotypes, with quality filtering and error correction included. The tcR package in R was used to analyze clonotype counts and gene usage diversity. Raw mapping reads were checked after the RNA-seq reads had been mapped by STAR aligner version 2.5.3a onto the human GRCh37 genome. IR-seq fastq files were randomly downsampled with Seqtk 1.3 to test the effect of sequencing depth on detected clonotypes. In TCRdb, the public reads were trimmed at Q25 with fastp and aligned with MiXCR, with productive beta chains retained. Merged by CDR3 protein, the rows form single entries marked with the most common genes and DNA. None of the V and J calls come from the authors' own analysis; TCRdb made them. For this sample there are approximately 150,000 distinct CDR3 sequences; over 10% appear just once. The top ten constitute about 7.7% of the sample.

The TCR comes from a donor aged 40 or over with multiple myeloma. Sequencing used a population of CD138-negative cells sorted from bone marrow. Reading the label with the study, this specimen's cell subset or site is: bone marrow mononuclear cells depleted of CD138+ plasma/myeloma cells by negative magnetic selection. The V gene is TRBV6-6 and the J gene is TRBJ2-2; TRBD2 lines up with 7 middle nucleotides. The sequenced DNA: TGTGCCAGCAGCCCGGGACTAACGAACACCGGGGAGCTGCTTTTT. Translation gives CASSPGLTNTGELLF.